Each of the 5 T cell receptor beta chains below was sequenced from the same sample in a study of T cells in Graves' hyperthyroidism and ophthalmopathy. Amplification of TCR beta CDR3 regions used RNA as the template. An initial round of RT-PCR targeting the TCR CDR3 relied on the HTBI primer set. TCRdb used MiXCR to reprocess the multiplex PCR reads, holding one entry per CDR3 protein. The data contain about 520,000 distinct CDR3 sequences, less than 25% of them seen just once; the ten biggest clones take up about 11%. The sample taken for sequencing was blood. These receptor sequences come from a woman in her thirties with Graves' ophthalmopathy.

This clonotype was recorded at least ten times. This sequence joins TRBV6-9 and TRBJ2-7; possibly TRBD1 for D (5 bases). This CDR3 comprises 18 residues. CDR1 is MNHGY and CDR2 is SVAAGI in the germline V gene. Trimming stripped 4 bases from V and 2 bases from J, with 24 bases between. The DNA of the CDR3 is TGTGCCAGCAGTTCCAAACGGAACTGTAGGGGTGTTCCCTACGAGCAGTACTTC. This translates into CASSSKRNCRGVPYEQYF.

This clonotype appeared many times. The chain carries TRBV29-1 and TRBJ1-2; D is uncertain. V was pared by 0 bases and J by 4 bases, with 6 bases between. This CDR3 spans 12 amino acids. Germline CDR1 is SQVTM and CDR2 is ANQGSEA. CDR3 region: CSVEEGFYGYTF. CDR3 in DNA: TGCAGCGTTGAAGAGGGGTTCTATGGCTACACCTTC.

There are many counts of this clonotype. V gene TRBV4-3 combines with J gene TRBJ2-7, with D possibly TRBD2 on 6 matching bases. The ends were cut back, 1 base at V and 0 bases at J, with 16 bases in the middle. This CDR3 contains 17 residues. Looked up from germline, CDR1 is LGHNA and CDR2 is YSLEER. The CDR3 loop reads CASSQGVRGSSSYEQYF. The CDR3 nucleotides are TGCGCCAGCAGCCAAGGGGTTCGGGGGTCTAGCTCCTACGAGCAGTACTTC.

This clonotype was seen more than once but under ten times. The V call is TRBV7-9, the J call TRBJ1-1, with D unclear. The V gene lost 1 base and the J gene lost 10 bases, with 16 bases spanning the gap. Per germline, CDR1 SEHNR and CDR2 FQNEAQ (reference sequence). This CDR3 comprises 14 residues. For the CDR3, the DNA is TGTGCCAGCAGCTTAGAGTTGGTAAAGGGAGGAGCTTTCTTT. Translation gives CASSLELVKGGAFF.

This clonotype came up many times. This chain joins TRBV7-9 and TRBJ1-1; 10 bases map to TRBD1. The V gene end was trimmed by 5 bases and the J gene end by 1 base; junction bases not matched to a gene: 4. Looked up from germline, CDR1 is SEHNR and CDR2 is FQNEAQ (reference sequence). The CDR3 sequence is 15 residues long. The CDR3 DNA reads TGTGCCAGCAGCACCCGGGACAGGGGGAACACTGAAGCTTTCTTT. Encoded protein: CASSTRDRGNTEAFF.